This T cell receptor (beta chain) is from a study of blood T cell repertoires in COVID-19. CDR1 ENHRY and CDR2 SYGVKD come from the germline V gene. The CDR3 is 11 residues long. Trimming pared 4 bases from V and 4 bases from J, leaving 5 bases between. Measured with immunoSEQ multiplex PCR; TCRdb has only the in-frame clones, and not every one. The sample holds just over 150,000 clones, 82% seen once. V usage is TRBV10-3 and J usage is TRBJ2-7, with a tentative D call TRBD2 (5 bases). The sample comprised peripheral blood. This TCR derives from a woman aged 40 to 50 with COVID-19, enrolled during active disease. Here the CDR3 DNA reads TGTGCCATCAGTGGAGGGTACGAGCAGTACTTC. Translation: CAISGGYEQYF.